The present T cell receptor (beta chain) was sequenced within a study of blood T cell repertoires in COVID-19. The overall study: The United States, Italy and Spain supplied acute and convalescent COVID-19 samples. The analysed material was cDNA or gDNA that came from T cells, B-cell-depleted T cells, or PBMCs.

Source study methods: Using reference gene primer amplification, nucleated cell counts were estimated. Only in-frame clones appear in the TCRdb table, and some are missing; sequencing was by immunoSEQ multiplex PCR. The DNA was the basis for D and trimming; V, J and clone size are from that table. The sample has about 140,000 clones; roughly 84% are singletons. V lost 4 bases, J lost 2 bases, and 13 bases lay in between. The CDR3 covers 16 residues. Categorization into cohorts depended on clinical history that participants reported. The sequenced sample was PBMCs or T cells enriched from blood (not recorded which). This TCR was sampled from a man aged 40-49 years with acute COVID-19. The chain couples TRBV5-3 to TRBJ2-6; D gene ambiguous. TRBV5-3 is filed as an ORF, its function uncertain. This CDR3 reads CARSPPRGPGANVLTF. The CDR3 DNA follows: TGTGCCAGAAGCCCGCCTAGAGGCCCTGGGGCCAACGTCCTGACTTTC.